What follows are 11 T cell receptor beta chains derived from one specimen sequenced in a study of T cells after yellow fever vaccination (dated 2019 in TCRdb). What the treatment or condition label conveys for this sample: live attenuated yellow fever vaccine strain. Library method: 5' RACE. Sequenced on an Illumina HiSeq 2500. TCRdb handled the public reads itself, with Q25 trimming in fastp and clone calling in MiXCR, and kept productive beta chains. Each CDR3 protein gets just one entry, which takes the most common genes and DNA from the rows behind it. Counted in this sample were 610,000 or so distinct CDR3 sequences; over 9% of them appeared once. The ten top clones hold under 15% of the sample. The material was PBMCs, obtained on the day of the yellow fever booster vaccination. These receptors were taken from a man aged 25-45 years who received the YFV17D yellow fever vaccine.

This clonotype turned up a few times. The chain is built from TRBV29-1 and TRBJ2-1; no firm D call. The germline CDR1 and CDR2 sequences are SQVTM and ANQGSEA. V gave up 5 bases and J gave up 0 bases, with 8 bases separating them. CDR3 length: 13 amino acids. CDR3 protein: CSVPVRSYNEQFF. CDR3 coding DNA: TGCAGCGTTCCTGTGCGCTCCTACAATGAGCAGTTCTTC.

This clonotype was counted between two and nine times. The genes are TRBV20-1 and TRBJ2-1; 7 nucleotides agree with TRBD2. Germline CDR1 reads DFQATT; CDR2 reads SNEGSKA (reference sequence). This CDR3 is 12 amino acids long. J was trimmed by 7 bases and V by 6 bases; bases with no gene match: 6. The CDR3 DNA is TGCAGTGCCTTGACTAGCTGGAATGAGCAGTTCTTC. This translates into CSALTSWNEQFF.

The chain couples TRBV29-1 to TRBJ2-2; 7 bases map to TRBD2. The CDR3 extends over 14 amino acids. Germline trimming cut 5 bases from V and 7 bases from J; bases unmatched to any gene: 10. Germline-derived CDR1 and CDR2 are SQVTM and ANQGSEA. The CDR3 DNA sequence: TGCAGCGTTAAGTTTGCGGGAGTGGACGGGGAGCTGTTTTTT. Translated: CSVKFAGVDGELFF.

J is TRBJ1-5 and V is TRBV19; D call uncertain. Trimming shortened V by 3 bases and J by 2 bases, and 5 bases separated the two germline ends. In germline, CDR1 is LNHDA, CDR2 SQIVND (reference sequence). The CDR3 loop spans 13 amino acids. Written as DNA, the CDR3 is TGTGCCAGTAGTATGGCAGGCAATCAGCCCCAGCATTTT. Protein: CASSMAGNQPQHF. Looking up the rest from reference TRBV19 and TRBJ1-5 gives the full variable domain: DGGITQSPKYLFRKEGQNVTLSCEQNLNHDAMYWYRQDPGQGLRLIYYSQIVNDFQKGDIAEGYSVSREKKESFPLTVTSAQKNPTAFYLCASSMAGNQPQHFGDGTRLSIL.

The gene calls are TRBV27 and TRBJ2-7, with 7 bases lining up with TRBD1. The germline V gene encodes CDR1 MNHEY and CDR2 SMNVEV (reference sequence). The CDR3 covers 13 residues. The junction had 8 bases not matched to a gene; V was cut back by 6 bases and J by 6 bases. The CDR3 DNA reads TGTGCCAGCAGGGACTTGACAGGGAGCGAGCAGTACTTC. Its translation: CASRDLTGSEQYF.

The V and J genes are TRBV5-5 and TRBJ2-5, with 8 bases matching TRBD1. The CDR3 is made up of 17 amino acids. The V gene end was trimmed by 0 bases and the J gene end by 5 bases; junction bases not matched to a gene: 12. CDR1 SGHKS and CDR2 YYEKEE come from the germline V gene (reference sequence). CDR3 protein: CASSLGQGYRRGETQYF. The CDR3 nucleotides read TGTGCCAGCAGCTTGGGACAGGGGTACCGACGGGGCGAGACCCAGTACTTC.

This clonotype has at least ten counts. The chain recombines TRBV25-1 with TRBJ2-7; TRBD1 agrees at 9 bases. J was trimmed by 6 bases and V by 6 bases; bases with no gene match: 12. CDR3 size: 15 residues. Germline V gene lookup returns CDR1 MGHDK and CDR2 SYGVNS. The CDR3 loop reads CASSSPGQGVLEQYF. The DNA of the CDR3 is TGTGCCAGCAGCTCTCCGGGACAGGGAGTTCTCGAGCAGTACTTC.

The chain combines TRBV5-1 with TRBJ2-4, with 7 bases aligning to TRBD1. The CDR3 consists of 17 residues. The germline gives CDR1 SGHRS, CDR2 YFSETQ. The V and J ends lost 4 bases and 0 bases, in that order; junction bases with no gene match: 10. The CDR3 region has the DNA TGCGCCAGCAGCAACGGACAGGCTCTATTAGCCAAAAACATTCAGTACTTC. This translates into CASSNGQALLAKNIQYF. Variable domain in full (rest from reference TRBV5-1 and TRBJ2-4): KAGVTQTPRYLIKTRGQQVTLSCSPISGHRSVSWYQQTPGQGLQFLFEYFSETQRNKGNFPGRFSGRQFSNSRSEMNVSTLELGDSALYLCASSNGQALLAKNIQYFGAGTRLSVL.

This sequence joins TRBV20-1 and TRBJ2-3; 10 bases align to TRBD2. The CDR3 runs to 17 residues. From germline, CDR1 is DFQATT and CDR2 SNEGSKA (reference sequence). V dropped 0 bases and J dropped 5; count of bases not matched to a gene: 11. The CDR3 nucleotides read TGCAGTGCTAGAGACCCTCTAGCGGGGGCCTCACGAGATACGCAGTATTTT. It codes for CSARDPLAGASRDTQYF.

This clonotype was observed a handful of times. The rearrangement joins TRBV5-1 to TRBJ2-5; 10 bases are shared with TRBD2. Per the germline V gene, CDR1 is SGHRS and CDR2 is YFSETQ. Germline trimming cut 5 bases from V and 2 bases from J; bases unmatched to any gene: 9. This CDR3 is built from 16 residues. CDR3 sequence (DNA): TGCGCCAGCAGTTCCGCCCGGACTAGCGGACAAGAGACCCAGTACTTC. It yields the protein CASSSARTSGQETQYF. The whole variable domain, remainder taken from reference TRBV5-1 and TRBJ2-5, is KAGVTQTPRYLIKTRGQQVTLSCSPISGHRSVSWYQQTPGQGLQFLFEYFSETQRNKGNFPGRFSGRQFSNSRSEMNVSTLELGDSALYLCASSSARTSGQETQYFGPGTRLLVL.

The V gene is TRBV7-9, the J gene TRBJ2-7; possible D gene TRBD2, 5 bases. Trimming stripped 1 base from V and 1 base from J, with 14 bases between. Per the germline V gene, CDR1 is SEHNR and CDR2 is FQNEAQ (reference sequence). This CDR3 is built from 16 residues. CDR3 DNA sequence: TGTGCCAGCAGCTTAGATCACAGCGGAAAATCCTACGAGCAGTACTTC. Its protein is CASSLDHSGKSYEQYF.